The 5 T cell receptor beta chains presented below share a single source sample, sequenced in a study of shared clonotypes between healthy human individuals. Here immunoSEQ multiplex PCR was the method, and the copy in TCRdb shows in-frame clones only, minus some. The sample carries almost 750,000 clones, 55% to 80% recorded once. The sample consisted of memory CD4+ T cells sorted from blood. Described subset: CD45RA-negative fraction. The origin of the receptors is a woman in her 30s in good health.

The rearrangement links TRBV18 to TRBJ1-1, with TRBD1 identical over 7 bases. CDR1 and CDR2 from the germline V gene are KGHSH and LQKENI. V was clipped by 8 bases and J by 1 base; unmatched bases: 7. The length of the CDR3 is 14 residues. The chain's CDR3 is CASRPQGWNTEAFF. The CDR3, as DNA: TGTGCCAGCCGGCCACAGGGGTGGAACACTGAAGCTTTCTTT. The variable domain in full, completed from reference TRBV18 and TRBJ1-1, reads NAGVMQNPRHLVRRRGQEARLRCSPMKGHSHVYWYRQLPEEGLKFMVYLQKENIIDESGMPKERFSAEFPKEGPSILRIQQVVRGDSAAYFCASRPQGWNTEAFFGQGTRLTVV.

On this clone: A single base separates this from a much larger clone, so it may be a read error. The chain couples TRBV7-2 to TRBJ1-1, with TRBD1 matching 8 bases. From germline, CDR1 is SGHTA and CDR2 FQGNSA. After removal of 4 bases from V and 1 base from J, the junction contained 5 bases not matched to a gene. This CDR3 contains 15 residues. CDR3: CASSSSDRANTEAFF. The CDR3 DNA sequence: TGTGCCAGCAGCTCTTCGGACAGGGCGAACACTGAAGCTTTCTTT.

The chain employs TRBV28 and TRBJ1-1; TRBD1 is a possible D gene (6 bases). Germline CDR1 is MDHEN and CDR2 is SYDVKM. Deletions cut 5 bases from V and 7 bases from J, with 23 bases between. The CDR3 contains 16 residues. The CDR3 DNA is TGTGCCAGCAGTCCGGTGGGGGGGGCGATGGAGGATGAAGCTTTCTTT. Protein: CASSPVGGAMEDEAFF.

The rearrangement links TRBV7-9 to TRBJ1-1, with D unresolved. Germline V gene lookup returns CDR1 SEHNR and CDR2 FQNEAQ (reference sequence). CDR3 length: 12 residues. Trimming removed 2 bases at V and 8 bases at J, with 9 bases between. In nucleotides, the CDR3 is TGTGCCAGCAGCTTAATGGGAAACGAAGCTTTCTTT. Translating gives CASSLMGNEAFF.

This clone has a count of ten or more. CDR3 residues: CASSPGLADTGELFF. Here the CDR3 DNA reads TGTGCCAGCAGTCCGGGACTAGCGGACACCGGGGAGCTGTTTTTT. The chain combines TRBV6-4 with TRBJ2-2; 11 positions agree with TRBD2. Germline CDR1 and CDR2: MRHNA and SNTAGT. Trimming at V came to 5 bases and at J to 3 bases, leaving 2 bases not matched to a gene. The CDR3 consists of 15 residues.